These 28 T cell receptor beta chains came from one sample sequenced in a study of blood T cells in healthy people across ages. Next came a second PCR, run for about 6 to 11 cycles, which used a sample-barcoded 5' primer along with a J-beta primer mix. TCRdb processed the 5' RACE reads anew with MiXCR; each CDR3 protein has one entry. Found here are about 800,000 distinct CDR3 sequences, 55% to 75% of them singletons; the top ten hold approximately 23%. The specimen sequenced was blood. The receptors come from a young man in good health.

The gene calls are TRBV20-1 and TRBJ1-2, with a tentative D call TRBD1 (5 bases). Germline CDR1 and CDR2: DFQATT and SNEGSKA (reference sequence). The CDR3 loop spans 14 amino acids. Trimming took off 7 bases at V and 6 bases at J, with 21 bases between the two ends. CDR3 region: CSVGAQVRGHGYTF. As DNA, the CDR3 is TGCAGTGTTGGTGCACAGGTGAGGGGTCATGGCTACACCTTC.

V and J are TRBV9 and TRBJ1-1; maybe TRBD1 (6 bases). Trimming pared 0 bases from V and 1 base from J, leaving 13 bases between. The CDR3 is made up of 16 amino acids. The germline CDR1 and CDR2 sequences are SGDLS and YYNGEE. CDR3 sequence: CASSVVPGATNTEAFF. CDR3 bases: TGTGCCAGCAGCGTAGTGCCAGGGGCGACGAACACTGAAGCTTTCTTT.

The V and J genes are TRBV24-1 and TRBJ2-7; D is uncertain. V lost 9 bases, J lost 7 bases, and 18 bases lay in between. The CDR3 contains 13 residues. CDR1 and CDR2 (germline): KGHDR, SFDVKD. This chain's CDR3 is CATSLAHGDEQYF. The DNA of the CDR3 is TGTGCCACCTCGCTGGCCCATGGGGATGAGCAGTACTTC.

This clonotype was seen a few times. The rearrangement joins TRBV10-3 to TRBJ2-7; 10 bases fit TRBD2. There are 16 residues in the CDR3. J lost 1 base, V lost 3 bases, and 6 bases had no gene match. Germline V gene sequence: CDR1 ENHRY, CDR2 SYGVKD. CDR3 in amino acids: CAISEGPTSGSYEQYF. DNA of the CDR3: TGTGCCATCAGTGAAGGACCGACTAGCGGGTCCTACGAGCAGTACTTC.

This clonotype was detected only once. This rearrangement joins TRBV18 to TRBJ2-3, with 8 bases identical to TRBD2. The CDR3 is made up of 15 amino acids. The germline V gene encodes CDR1 KGHSH and CDR2 LQKENI. Unmatched junction bases numbered 3, after V lost 3 bases and J lost 1 base. The CDR3 region has the DNA TGTGCCAGCTCACCGACGACTAGCGGCACAGATACGCAGTATTTT. As protein: CASSPTTSGTDTQYF.

This clonotype occurred a few times. The chain has TRBV12-3 or TRBV12-4 and TRBJ1-1; possible D gene TRBD1, 5 bases. This CDR3 is built from 14 residues. V was trimmed by 3 bases and J by 1 base, leaving 9 bases between them. CDR3 region: CASSLGRANTEAFF. CDR3 nucleotide sequence: TGTGCCAGCAGTTTGGGACGGGCGAACACTGAAGCTTTCTTT.

The chain has TRBV28 and TRBJ1-2; D is perhaps TRBD1 (5 bases). Germline lookup yields CDR1 MDHEN and CDR2 SYDVKM. The CDR3 extends over 14 amino acids. The V end lost 8 bases, the J end lost 7 bases, and 20 bases lay between the germline ends. CDR3 nucleotides: TGTGCCAGCGGGCCACAGGTAGAAAGCTTTGGCTACACCTTC. It codes for CASGPQVESFGYTF.

The rearrangement links TRBV24-1 to TRBJ2-3; 13 positions match TRBD2. CDR3 length equals 17 residues. V dropped 4 bases and J dropped 4; count of bases not matched to a gene: 7. Germline V gene data show CDR1 as KGHDR and CDR2 as SFDVKD. Written as DNA, the CDR3 is TGTGCCACCAGTGACTCCACTAGCGGGGGGGCCTCAGATACGCAGTATTTT. It translates to CATSDSTSGGASDTQYF.

This clonotype was seen more than once but under ten times. The CDR3 nucleotides read TGTGCCAGCAGTTTATGGTCAGGGGGCATCGCAGATACGCAGTATTTT. Amino acids: CASSLWSGGIADTQYF. The chain links TRBV28 to TRBJ2-3, with 8 bases identical to TRBD1. The CDR3 sequence is 16 residues long. V dropped 0 bases and J dropped 4; count of bases not matched to a gene: 6. Germline V gene sequence: CDR1 MDHEN, CDR2 SYDVKM.

This chain links TRBV27 with TRBJ2-5; TRBD1 aligns across 7 bases. With the DNA end fitting TRBJ2-1 better, the J assignment may be wrong. The CDR3 contains 14 residues. In germline, CDR1 is MNHEY, CDR2 SMNVEV (reference sequence). This CDR3 is CASSSWDSQETQFF. In DNA form, the CDR3 reads TGTGCCAGCAGTTCCTGGGACAGTCAAGAGACCCAGTTCTTC.

V and J are TRBV7-2 and TRBJ2-1; D assignment may be TRBD1 or TRBD2 (6 bases each). The end of the DNA aligns better with TRBJ2-7, so the J call may be wrong. The CDR3 extends over 14 amino acids. Per germline, CDR1 SGHTA and CDR2 FQGNSA. This CDR3 is CASSTGASYNEQYF. DNA of the CDR3: TGTGCCAGCAGTACGGGGGCCTCCTACAATGAGCAGTACTTC.

The V call is TRBV20-1, the J call TRBJ2-5; D is ambiguous. Per the germline V gene, CDR1 is DFQATT and CDR2 is SNEGSKA (reference sequence). Trimming left V 6 bases short and J 9 bases short, with 26 bases between. The CDR3 is 15 amino acids. This CDR3 reads CSAHPIQTPTGAQYF. The CDR3 bases are TGCAGTGCCCATCCTATCCAGACCCCTACTGGGGCCCAGTACTTC.

A single count supports this clonotype. V and J are TRBV4-3 and TRBJ2-7, with D hard to call. The ends were cut back, 3 bases at V and 7 bases at J, with 10 bases in the middle. Germline V CDR1 and CDR2: LGHNA, YSLEER. CDR3 length: 12 amino acids. This CDR3 reads CASSQAFGEQYF. The CDR3 coding sequence is TGCGCCAGCAGCCAGGCCTTTGGGGAGCAGTACTTC.

J is TRBJ2-1 and V is TRBV5-1; a weak D match, TRBD2 (5 bases). The CDR3 contains 13 residues. Between the trimmed V and J ends, which lost 0 bases and 9 bases, there was a span of 10 bases. CDR1 SGHRS and CDR2 YFSETQ come from the germline V gene. The CDR3 sequence: CASSLVLVGEQFF. The CDR3 nucleotides read TGCGCCAGCAGCTTGGTACTAGTCGGTGAGCAGTTCTTC.

The V call is TRBV7-6, the J call TRBJ2-5; D uncertain. The CDR3 covers 13 residues. Germline-derived CDR1 and CDR2 are SGHVS and FNYEAQ. V lost 5 bases to trimming and J lost 11 bases, with 18 bases between them. The CDR3: CASSPPGHYEQYF. In DNA, the CDR3 is TGTGCCAGCAGCCCCCCGGGCCATTACGAACAGTACTTC.

The rearrangement links TRBV7-2 to TRBJ2-3; the D gene is possibly TRBD2 (5 bases). Trimming left V 5 bases short and J 6 bases short, with 21 bases between. The CDR3 runs to 16 residues. The germline V gene has CDR1 SGHTA and CDR2 FQGNSA. CDR3 sequence (DNA): TGTGCCAGCAGCCCCCGACAACTCCCTCCGGGGGATACGCAGTATTTT. Protein sequence: CASSPRQLPPGDTQYF.

The chain joins TRBV7-2 to TRBJ2-6; no clear D gene. Germline lookup yields CDR1 SGHTA and CDR2 FQGNSA. The V and J ends lost 1 base and 3 bases respectively, with 4 bases between them. This CDR3 comprises 14 residues. Written as DNA, the CDR3 is TGTGCCAGCAGCTTAGGGGTTGGGGCCAACGTCCTGACTTTC. As protein: CASSLGVGANVLTF.

The chain has TRBV4-2 and TRBJ2-1; perhaps TRBD2 as D (7 bases). The V gene's germline CDR1 is LGHNA and CDR2 YNFKEQ. Deletions cut 1 base from V and 6 bases from J, with 10 bases between. This CDR3 spans 14 amino acids. CDR3 nucleotides: TGTGCCAGCAGCCAAGGGGGGGGCCTCAATGAGCAGTTCTTC. Its translation is CASSQGGGLNEQFF.

The chain uses TRBV27 and TRBJ2-1; D gene uncertain. The length of the CDR3 is 12 residues. Per germline, CDR1 MNHEY and CDR2 SMNVEV (reference sequence). V lost 5 bases to trimming and J lost 7 bases, with 9 bases between them. The CDR3 here is CASSHVGNEQFF. In nucleotides, the CDR3 is TGTGCCAGCAGTCACGTGGGGAATGAGCAGTTCTTC.

The sample holds a few counts of this clonotype. The chain is built from TRBV10-3 and TRBJ2-5; D not certain. The CDR3 loop spans 13 amino acids. Germline CDR1 and CDR2: ENHRY and SYGVKD. The V and J ends lost 8 bases and 3 bases respectively, with 13 bases between them. The CDR3 spells CAIRNSLKETQYF. The CDR3 DNA is TGTGCCATCCGGAATAGCCTTAAAGAGACCCAGTACTTC.

Only a few counts were recorded for this clonotype. The chain is built from TRBV20-1 and TRBJ2-5; no reliable D call. Germline-derived CDR1 and CDR2 are DFQATT and SNEGSKA (reference sequence). This CDR3 is built from 12 residues. V lost 7 bases and J lost 2, with 11 bases in between. The DNA of the CDR3 is TGCAGTGGCCCCGGGTCGCAAGAGACCCAGTACTTC. Translation gives CSGPGSQETQYF.

There are a few counts of this clonotype. The V gene is TRBV24-1, the J gene TRBJ2-3; the D gene is possibly TRBD2 (5 bases). CDR1 KGHDR and CDR2 SFDVKD come from the germline V gene. The CDR3 loop spans 13 amino acids. V was clipped by 4 bases and J by 4 bases, with 8 bases between them. This CDR3 is CATSEAGADTQYF. The CDR3 coding sequence is TGTGCCACCAGTGAGGCGGGCGCAGATACGCAGTATTTT.

This chain connects TRBV29-1 to TRBJ1-2; D possibly corresponds to TRBD1 (5 bases). Trimming took 4 bases from V and 8 from J, leaving 14 bases between them. The CDR3 length is 12 residues. CDR1 is SQVTM and CDR2 is ANQGSEA in the germline V gene. The CDR3 reads CSVGGEIGGYTF. DNA of the CDR3: TGCAGCGTTGGAGGGGAGATTGGAGGCTACACCTTC. Full variable domain (outside the CDR3, taken from reference TRBV29-1 and TRBJ1-2): SAVISQKPSRDICQRGTSLTIQCQVDSQVTMMFWYRQQPGQSLTLIATANQGSEATYESGFVIDKFPISRPNLTFSTLTVSNMSPEDSSIYLCSVGGEIGGYTFGSGTRLTVV.

The chain carries TRBV3-1 and TRBJ2-1, with TRBD2 as a possible D gene (5 bases). Germline CDR1 LGHDT, CDR2 YNNKEL (reference sequence). Trimming took 3 bases from V and 9 from J, leaving 15 bases between them. This CDR3 contains 14 residues. The CDR3 region has the DNA TGTGCCAGCAGCCACGCCCTGCTAGCCGTTGAGCAGTTCTTC. As protein: CASSHALLAVEQFF.

This chain links TRBV29-1 with TRBJ1-5; D gene unclear. This CDR3 is 14 amino acids long. The V end lost 5 bases, the J end lost 2 bases, and 13 bases lay between the germline ends. Germline loops: CDR1 SQVTM, CDR2 ANQGSEA. The CDR3 DNA sequence: TGCAGCGTTTCGTCGGGTTGGGGCAATCAGCCCCAGCATTTT. Protein sequence: CSVSSGWGNQPQHF. Full variable domain (rest looked up from reference TRBV29-1 and TRBJ1-5): SAVISQKPSRDICQRGTSLTIQCQVDSQVTMMFWYRQQPGQSLTLIATANQGSEATYESGFVIDKFPISRPNLTFSTLTVSNMSPEDSSIYLCSVSSGWGNQPQHFGDGTRLSIL.

V and J are TRBV2 and TRBJ2-5; D might be TRBD2 (6 bases). V was shortened by 6 bases and J by 2 bases, with 10 bases between the two germline ends. Germline values: CDR1 SNHLY, CDR2 FYNNEI. This CDR3 has 13 amino acids. The CDR3 DNA is TGTGCCAGCAGGAAGGAGGGGCAAGAGACCCAGTACTTC. This codes for CASRKEGQETQYF. The full variable domain, its missing parts supplied by reference TRBV2 and TRBJ2-5, is EPEVTQTPSHQVTQMGQEVILRCVPISNHLYFYWYRQILGQKVEFLVSFYNNEISEKSEIFDDQFSVERPDGSNFTLKIRSTKLEDSAMYFCASRKEGQETQYFGPGTRLLVL.

This chain uses TRBV27 with TRBJ2-4, with unresolved D. Trimming took 8 bases from V and 0 from J, leaving 14 bases between them. This CDR3 is built from 15 residues. The germline gives CDR1 MNHEY, CDR2 SMNVEV (reference sequence). The CDR3 bases are TGTGCCAGCGCCCCGACGAGGATAGCCAAAAACATTCAGTACTTC. Its translation is CASAPTRIAKNIQYF.

The gene calls are TRBV20-1 and TRBJ2-1; 10 nucleotides line up with TRBD2. The CDR3 sequence is 16 residues long. Looked up from germline, CDR1 is DFQATT and CDR2 is SNEGSKA (reference sequence). CDR3 nucleotides: TGCAGCGTAACTAGCGGGACGAATTACGCCTACAATGAGCAGTTCTTC. Protein sequence: CSVTSGTNYAYNEQFF.